These 22 T cell receptor beta chains were all obtained from the same sample, sequenced in a study of PD-1 blockade in classical Hodgkin lymphoma. No patient escaped relapse after autologous stem cell transplantation, and brentuximab vedotin exposure varied. TCRdb's table, derived via immunoSEQ multiplex PCR, lists solely in-frame clones and lacks some. The sample has approximately 70,000 clones, approximately 94% seen once. Sequencing was performed on peripheral blood mononuclear cells (PBMCs), taken at baseline. The receptors were sampled from a human donor with classical Hodgkin lymphoma.

The rearrangement uses TRBV28 and TRBJ2-3; D is possibly TRBD2 (6 bases). Germline V gene sequence: CDR1 MDHEN, CDR2 SYDVKM. V gave up 4 bases and J gave up 0 bases, with 26 bases separating them. The CDR3 contains 20 residues. CDR3 sequence reads: CASSSPLFRRDRSSTDTQYF. The CDR3 nucleotides read TGTGCCAGCAGTTCTCCCCTCTTCAGGCGGGATCGCTCTAGCACAGATACGCAGTATTTT.

The chain has TRBV25-1 and TRBJ2-1, with 13 positions matching TRBD2. The CDR3 runs to 18 residues. The germline gives CDR1 MGHDK, CDR2 SYGVNS. Trimming removed 0 bases from V and 6 bases from J; junction bases left unmatched: 8. As DNA, the CDR3 is TGTGCCAGCAGTGAATATGGACTAGCGGGAGCCCGCGGCAATGAGCAGTTCTTC. Encoded protein: CASSEYGLAGARGNEQFF.

This chain uses TRBV7-9 with TRBJ2-3, with 7 positions matching TRBD2. Trimming at V came to 5 bases and at J to 6 bases, leaving 11 bases not matched to a gene. The germline gives CDR1 SEHNR, CDR2 FQNEAQ (reference sequence). CDR3 length: 15 amino acids. This chain's CDR3 is CASSRKRDPEDTQYF. Written as DNA, the CDR3 is TGTGCCAGCAGCCGTAAGCGGGATCCGGAGGATACGCAGTATTTT.

The rearrangement joins TRBV30 to TRBJ2-7; TRBD2 matches 7 bases. V trimming: 0 bases; J trimming: 2 bases; junction bases outside the gene matches: 7. Per the germline V gene, CDR1 is GTSNPN and CDR2 is SVGIG (reference sequence). This CDR3 has 15 amino acids. The CDR3 bases are TGTGCCTGGAGTGTACACGAGCGGGGAGCCTACGAGCAGTACTTC. The encoded protein is CAWSVHERGAYEQYF.

This chain uses TRBV7-9 with TRBJ2-7; TRBD2 matches at 11 bases. Germline CDR1 is SEHNR and CDR2 is FQNEAQ (reference sequence). The junction had 9 bases not matched to a gene; V was cut back by 3 bases and J by 2 bases. The CDR3 totals 17 residues. The CDR3 coding sequence is TGTGCCAGCAGCTTTGATGAGACTAGCGGGATCCCCTACGAGCAGTACTTC. As protein: CASSFDETSGIPYEQYF.

V usage is TRBV18 and J usage is TRBJ1-4; TRBD1 aligns across 7 bases. Per germline, CDR1 KGHSH and CDR2 LQKENI. The CDR3 loop spans 15 amino acids. The V segment lost 5 bases and the J segment 4 bases; nucleotides outside the gene matches: 7. CDR3 residues: CASSVGQAINEKLFF. In DNA form, the CDR3 reads TGTGCCAGCTCAGTCGGACAGGCCATTAATGAAAAACTGTTTTTT.

The chain recombines TRBV25-1 with TRBJ2-1, with D uncertain. This CDR3 has 11 residues. CDR1 and CDR2 (germline): MGHDK, SYGVNS. Trimming cost V 6 bases and J 8 bases, with 8 bases left between them. CDR3 sequence reads: CASRENHEQFF. In DNA form, the CDR3 reads TGTGCCAGCAGGGAAAACCATGAGCAGTTCTTC.

The rearrangement links TRBV6-1 to TRBJ1-1; 7 nucleotides line up with TRBD1. Germline V gene lookup returns CDR1 MNHNS and CDR2 SASEGT. V lost 4 bases and J lost 3; bases outside the gene matches: 5. The CDR3 runs to 14 residues. The CDR3 DNA reads as TGTGCCAGCAGTGGAACAGGGGCAGACACTGAAGCTTTCTTT. The encoded protein is CASSGTGADTEAFF.

The chain has TRBV5-5 and TRBJ1-1; TRBD1 might be the D (5 bases). V lost 0 bases to trimming and J lost 4 bases, with 10 bases between them. CDR3 length: 14 amino acids. Germline V gene sequence: CDR1 SGHKS, CDR2 YYEKEE (reference sequence). The CDR3 coding sequence is TGTGCCAGCAGCTTGGGGCAGGGATCCACTGAAGCTTTCTTT. Its translation: CASSLGQGSTEAFF.

V gene TRBV10-2 combines with J gene TRBJ2-7; D not certain. Germline loops: CDR1 WSHSY, CDR2 SAAADI. With 0 bases removed from V and 2 bases from J, the gap between germline ends came to 14 bases. The CDR3 extends over 16 amino acids. The CDR3 sequence is CASSESTRATTYEQYF. The CDR3, as DNA: TGCGCCAGCAGTGAGTCGACTCGGGCAACTACCTACGAGCAGTACTTC.

The chain employs TRBV11-3 and TRBJ2-1; D not certain. The CDR3 covers 13 residues. Germline CDR1 and CDR2: SGHNT and YENEEA. V lost 5 bases and J lost 5, with 10 bases in between. CDR3 region: CASSPRSDNEQFF. The DNA for the CDR3 is TGTGCCAGCAGCCCCCGGTCGGACAATGAGCAGTTCTTC.

The rearrangement links TRBV9 to TRBJ2-2; TRBD2 aligns across 12 bases. The CDR3 totals 16 residues. The V gene end was trimmed by 0 bases and the J gene end by 6 bases; junction bases not matched to a gene: 3. Germline values: CDR1 SGDLS, CDR2 YYNGEE. The CDR3 region has the DNA TGTGCCAGCAGCGTAGCTAGCGGGGGGGCCGCCGGGGAGCTGTTTTTT. Its protein product is CASSVASGGAAGELFF. The whole variable domain, remainder taken from reference TRBV9 and TRBJ2-2, is DSGVTQTPKHLITATGQRVTLRCSPRSGDLSVYWYQQSLDQGLQFLIQYYNGEERAKGNILERFSAQQFPDLHSELNLSSLELGDSALYFCASSVASGGAAGELFFGEGSRLTVL.

The chain joins TRBV7-6 to TRBJ2-3, with TRBD2 matching 9 bases. Per the germline V gene, CDR1 is SGHVS and CDR2 is FNYEAQ. The CDR3 spans 18 residues. V shed 3 bases, J shed 0 bases, and the junction held 10 bases outside the gene matches. CDR3: CASSFAWRGGTSTDTQYF. DNA of the CDR3: TGTGCCAGCAGCTTCGCGTGGCGGGGGGGGACTAGCACAGATACGCAGTATTTT.

The gene calls are TRBV6-1 and TRBJ1-1; the match to TRBD1 covers 7 bases. Germline trimming cut 6 bases from V and 4 bases from J; bases unmatched to any gene: 8. The CDR3 consists of 14 residues. Germline V gene sequence: CDR1 MNHNS, CDR2 SASEGT. The CDR3, as DNA: TGTGCCAGCAGAACCGGGACAGAAGGCACTGAAGCTTTCTTT. Translating it yields CASRTGTEGTEAFF.

This chain links TRBV7-9 with TRBJ2-1, with 16 nucleotides matching TRBD2. The CDR3 is 19 residues long. The V gene's germline CDR1 is SEHNR and CDR2 FQNEAQ (reference sequence). V shed 5 bases and J 2 bases; nucleotides not matched to a gene: 9. In nucleotides, the CDR3 is TGTGCCAGCAGCGGAACCGGGACTAGCGGGAGGGCCACCTACAATGAGCAGTTCTTC. Its translation: CASSGTGTSGRATYNEQFF. Together with reference TRBV7-9 and TRBJ2-1, the CDR3 gives the full variable domain: DTGVSQNPRHKITKRGQNVTFRCDPISEHNRLYWYRQTLGQGPEFLTYFQNEAQLEKSRLLSDRFSAERPKGSFSTLEIQRTEQGDSAMYLCASSGTGTSGRATYNEQFFGPGTRLTVL.

This rearrangement joins TRBV7-9 to TRBJ2-3, with 7 bases that match TRBD1. This CDR3 region has 15 residues. With 5 bases clipped from V and 1 base from J, the junction kept 6 bases outside the gene matches. The germline gives CDR1 SEHNR, CDR2 FQNEAQ (reference sequence). Here the CDR3 reads CASSPTGLGTDTQYF. CDR3 bases: TGTGCCAGCAGCCCGACAGGGCTAGGCACAGATACGCAGTATTTT. The full variable domain, in which reference TRBV7-9 and TRBJ2-3 provide the parts outside the CDR3, is DTGVSQNPRHKITKRGQNVTFRCDPISEHNRLYWYRQTLGQGPEFLTYFQNEAQLEKSRLLSDRFSAERPKGSFSTLEIQRTEQGDSAMYLCASSPTGLGTDTQYFGPGTRLTVL.

The chain carries TRBV6-5 and TRBJ1-3; 8 bases map to TRBD1. With V trimmed by 3 bases and J by 5 bases, 6 bases remained unmatched. Germline V CDR1 and CDR2: MNHEY, SVGAGI. CDR3 length: 15 residues. The DNA for the CDR3 is TGTGCCAGCAGTTATTCGGACAGGGAGCGAAACACCATATATTTT. This gives the protein CASSYSDRERNTIYF.

The V and J genes are TRBV7-2 and TRBJ2-7; D tentatively fits TRBD1 or TRBD2 (5 bases each). The CDR3 runs to 15 residues. Germline V lookup: CDR1 SGHTA, CDR2 FQGNSA. The V end was cut by 1 base, the J end by 3 bases, with 13 bases between. The CDR3 reads CASSLVGVAIYEQYF. Here the CDR3 DNA reads TGTGCCAGCAGCTTAGTGGGGGTGGCGATCTACGAGCAGTACTTC.

This clone has only one observation. V usage is TRBV14 and J usage is TRBJ2-3; 7 nucleotides agree with TRBD2. Germline CDR1 is SGHDN and CDR2 is FVKESK. V dropped 3 bases and J dropped 2; count of bases not matched to a gene: 5. This CDR3 has 15 residues. The CDR3 DNA reads TGTGCCAGCAGCCACGAGCGGGGATACACAGATACGCAGTATTTT. It specifies CASSHERGYTDTQYF.

The chain employs TRBV19 and TRBJ2-5; D may be TRBD2 (5 bases). Trimming took off 3 bases at V and 6 bases at J, with 17 bases between the two ends. The germline gives CDR1 LNHDA, CDR2 SQIVND (reference sequence). This CDR3 spans 15 amino acids. The CDR3 DNA sequence: TGTGCCAGTAGTATCCCGTCCCTACGGGGAAAGACCCAGTACTTC. Translating it yields CASSIPSLRGKTQYF.

This sequence joins TRBV6-6 and TRBJ2-2; perhaps TRBD2 as D (6 bases). Trimming shortened V by 0 bases and J by 15 bases, and 14 bases separated the two germline ends. CDR1 is MNHNY and CDR2 is SVGAGI in the germline V gene (reference sequence). This CDR3 has 13 amino acids. The CDR3 DNA reads TGTGCCAGCAGTTACTCGGATACCGGGGGAATGTTTTTT. Translation: CASSYSDTGGMFF.

This sequence joins TRBV7-3 and TRBJ1-5; tentative D call: TRBD1 (6 bases). V gave up 3 bases and J gave up 0 bases, with 15 bases separating them. This CDR3 is 17 amino acids long. The V gene's germline CDR1 is SGHTA and CDR2 FQGTGA. The CDR3 bases are TGTGCCAGCAGCTTGACAGGATCTACTTCTAGCAATCAGCCCCAGCATTTT. Encoded protein: CASSLTGSTSSNQPQHF.